This T cell receptor beta chain was sequenced during a study of CD8 T cells in Susac syndrome. With V trimmed by 7 bases and J by 4 bases, 5 bases remained unmatched. Per the germline V gene, CDR1 is MNHNY and CDR2 is SVGAGI (reference sequence). The CDR3 spans 13 residues. A quantity of roughly 0.5 to 1 ug RNA underwent reverse transcription using random hexamers. TCRdb fed the immunoSEQ multiplex PCR reads into MiXCR, producing one record per CDR3 protein. The sample has more than 100,000 distinct CDR3 sequences, 96% seen once; the top ten hold roughly 0.14%. Concerning this clonotype: Its antigen is currently unknown.

Study-wide findings and caveats: In Susac patients, clonal expansion was not detected in CD4+ cells.

Input material: CD4+ T cells from PBMCs. The sequence was obtained from a human donor with Susac syndrome. This chain uses TRBV6-6 with TRBJ1-1; 8 bases are a match to TRBD1. CDR3 amino acids: CASNLGQGTEAFF. The CDR3 DNA is TGTGCCAGCAACCTTGGACAGGGCACTGAAGCTTTCTTT.